This TCR beta chain was found in a study of T cell repertoires in cytomegalovirus infection. Study-wide background: Selected CMV epitopes included recently identified HLA-C-restricted ones as well as well-studied HLA-B-restricted ones. It can be stated that public TCR beta signatures indicated CMV infection as well as a matching HLA type.

Germline V gives CDR1 KGHDR, CDR2 SFDVKD. The V and J ends lost 9 bases and 2 bases respectively, with 15 bases between them. This CDR3 is built from 15 residues. Findings of the study overall: Individuals carrying CMV plus the relevant HLA were identified by cumulative frequency of public TCR beta families. Clonotypes of TCR beta that were HLA-C-restricted and CMV-specific dominated the ex vivo response.

TCRdb itself ran the reads through MiXCR, one entry per CDR3 protein. The sample yields about 770,000 distinct CDR3 sequences, about 27% seen once. This clonotype has only a few counts. Its antigen is not identified. This clonotype was obtained from a human donor in good health (CMV status not recorded). Some clones in this sample may be carry-over from other donors' samples. The V and J genes are TRBV24-1 and TRBJ2-2; D assignment may be TRBD1 or TRBD2 (7 bases each). This sample comprised cultured CD8+ T cells from PBMCs, obtained from culture after CMV antigen stimulation. CDR3 DNA sequence: TGTGCCACCGGGAGGGGGCCCACTAACACCGGGGAGCTGTTTTTT. Protein product: CATGRGPTNTGELFF.